This record looks at one T cell receptor (beta chain) sequence and its context. This sample is drawn from a study of shared clonotypes between healthy human individuals. Data came from immunoSEQ multiplex PCR; TCRdb stores just in-frame clones and leaves some out. The table lists roughly 1,600,000 clones, just under 99% of them singletons, with about 0.35% in the top ten. The V end was cut by 3 bases, the J end by 1 base, with 7 bases between. The CDR3 loop spans 14 amino acids. CDR1 is SGHAT, CDR2 FQNNGV, per germline. Sequencing was carried out using naive CD4+ T cells sorted from blood. The sample's subset: CD45RA+ positively selected. V usage is TRBV11-2 and J usage is TRBJ1-5; no clear D. The receptor was derived from a man aged 25 to 45 in good health. The CDR3 nucleotides read TGTGCCAGCAGCTTCGCGACAAGCAATCAGCCCCAGCATTTT. As protein: CASSFATSNQPQHF.